The 22 T cell receptor beta chains listed next were all sequenced from one sample in a study of PD-1 blockade in classical Hodgkin lymphoma. Every one of the patients relapsed after autologous stem cell transplantation (brentuximab vedotin exposure was variable). Some clones are missing from TCRdb's copy, which holds only in-frame ones; the method was immunoSEQ multiplex PCR. The sample contains roughly 150,000 clones, approximately 81% of which appear only once. Sequenced material: peripheral blood mononuclear cells (PBMCs), taken before the second cycle of nivolumab. The receptors were gathered from a human donor with classical Hodgkin lymphoma.

CDR3 loop: CASSQARQETQYF. The CDR3 DNA sequence: TGCGCCAGCAGTCAAGCCAGGCAAGAGACCCAGTACTTC. This chain uses TRBV23-1 with TRBJ2-5; D not resolved. TRBV23-1 has ORF status, its function being uncertain. The V gene lost 2 bases and the J gene lost 2 bases, with 6 bases spanning the gap. The CDR3 is made up of 13 amino acids.

The genes are TRBV5-1 and TRBJ2-5; no firm D call. CDR3 length: 13 residues. Trimming removed 2 bases at V and 7 bases at J, with 12 bases between. Germline loops: CDR1 SGHRS, CDR2 YFSETQ. CDR3: CASSFDNSRTQYF. The CDR3 DNA reads as TGCGCCAGCAGCTTTGACAACTCAAGGACCCAGTACTTC.

As regards this clone: At the DNA level, this CDR3 is encoded by other sequences in the same sample as well. This chain links TRBV7-2 with TRBJ2-3; D remains unclear. V lost 3 bases to trimming and J lost 2 bases, with 3 bases between them. This CDR3 is 12 amino acids long. Germline-derived CDR1 and CDR2 are SGHTA and FQGNSA. The CDR3 here is CASSFSTDTQYF. The CDR3 coding sequence is TGTGCCAGCAGCTTCTCCACAGATACGCAGTATTTT. The full variable domain, completed using reference TRBV7-2 and TRBJ2-3, is GAGVSQSPSNKVTEKGKDVELRCDPISGHTALYWYRQSLGQGLEFLIYFQGNSAPDKSGLPSDRFSAERTGGSVSTLTIQRTQQEDSAVYLCASSFSTDTQYFGPGTRLTVL.

The chain has TRBV29-1 and TRBJ1-5, with TRBD1 as a possible D gene (5 bases). V was trimmed by 6 bases and J by 5 bases, leaving 11 bases between them. CDR1 SQVTM and CDR2 ANQGSEA come from the germline V gene. The CDR3 length is 12 residues. The CDR3 DNA is TGCAGCGTGGGATCGGGGGATCAGCCCCAGCATTTT. Translation gives CSVGSGDQPQHF.

This clone was recorded only once. The chain employs TRBV19 and TRBJ2-6; D is unclear. Germline assignment: CDR1 LNHDA and CDR2 SQIVND (reference sequence). Trimming shortened V by 1 base and J by 0 bases, and 7 bases separated the two germline ends. The CDR3 is 16 amino acids. CDR3 residues: CASSIAGHSGANVLTF. The CDR3 nucleotides are TGTGCCAGTAGTATAGCAGGCCACTCTGGGGCCAACGTCCTGACTTTC.

In this sample, this clone turned up many times. CDR3 in amino acids: CAIGGIIGTEAFF. The CDR3 bases are TGTGCCATCGGGGGGATCATCGGGACTGAAGCTTTCTTT. The rearrangement uses TRBV10-3 and TRBJ1-1; a possible D gene is TRBD1 (5 bases). This CDR3 has 13 amino acids. The germline V and J ends were trimmed by 8 bases and 5 bases, with 15 bases remaining between them. Germline CDR1 reads ENHRY; CDR2 reads SYGVKD.

This clone was counted once. Here the CDR3 reads CASSRLAGGLGDEQFF. The CDR3, as DNA: TGCGCCAGCAGCCGTTTAGCGGGAGGGTTAGGCGATGAGCAGTTCTTC. The chain couples TRBV4-3 to TRBJ2-1; TRBD2 aligns across 11 bases. Per the germline V gene, CDR1 is LGHNA and CDR2 is YSLEER. This CDR3 is built from 16 residues. J gave up 8 bases and V 4 bases, and 10 bases lay outside the gene matches.

The sample holds one count of this clone. V gene TRBV25-1 combines with J gene TRBJ2-1; 13 nucleotides line up with TRBD2. The CDR3 contains 16 residues. Germline lookup yields CDR1 MGHDK and CDR2 SYGVNS. Unmatched junction bases numbered 6, after V lost 3 bases and J lost 7 bases. The DNA of the CDR3 is TGTGCCAGCAGTGACGAACTAGCGGGAGGGCCGAATGAGCAGTTCTTC. Its protein product is CASSDELAGGPNEQFF.

The rearrangement links TRBV5-6 to TRBJ1-1, with D uncertain. Trimming removed 0 bases at V and 0 bases at J, with 6 bases between. This CDR3 has 14 amino acids. CDR1 and CDR2 from the germline V gene are SGHDT and YYEEEE. CDR3 protein: CASSLVGMNTEAFF. The CDR3, as DNA: TGTGCCAGCAGCTTGGTCGGGATGAACACTGAAGCTTTCTTT. Filled out from reference TRBV5-6 and TRBJ1-1, the complete variable domain reads DAGVTQSPTHLIKTRGQQVTLRCSPKSGHDTVSWYQQALGQGPQFIFQYYEEEERQRGNFPDRFSGHQFPNYSSELNVNALLLGDSALYLCASSLVGMNTEAFFGQGTRLTVV.

The chain is built from TRBV7-3 and TRBJ1-1, with D maybe TRBD1 (6 bases). The CDR3 has 13 amino acids. The germline V and J ends were trimmed by 5 bases and 1 base, with 8 bases remaining between them. The germline V gene encodes CDR1 SGHTA and CDR2 FQGTGA. The CDR3 reads CASSAQGNTEAFF. CDR3 bases: TGTGCCAGCAGCGCACAGGGGAACACTGAAGCTTTCTTT.

The chain has TRBV4-1 and TRBJ2-5, with D uncertain. Between the trimmed V and J ends, which lost 3 bases and 0 bases, there was a span of 11 bases. Germline V lookup: CDR1 MGHRA, CDR2 YSYEKL. The CDR3 length is 15 residues. The CDR3 nucleotides read TGCGCCAGCAGCCAGTCCGCACACTACCAAGAGACCCAGTACTTC. Protein: CASSQSAHYQETQYF.

The chain combines TRBV19 with TRBJ2-1, with 14 bases identical to TRBD2. V shed 5 bases and J 0 bases; nucleotides not matched to a gene: 6. CDR1 and CDR2 from the germline V gene are LNHDA and SQIVND (reference sequence). The CDR3 runs 18 residues. CDR3 region: CASSGLAGGPPSYNEQFF. The CDR3 DNA sequence: TGTGCCAGTAGTGGACTAGCGGGAGGCCCCCCCTCCTACAATGAGCAGTTCTTC.

The chain couples TRBV27 to TRBJ1-1; 7 nucleotides align to TRBD1. CDR3 length equals 14 residues. The trim removed 2 bases at V and 8 bases at J, leaving 8 bases unmatched. Germline V gives CDR1 MNHEY, CDR2 SMNVEV (reference sequence). CDR3 protein: CASSLKGRGYEAFF. CDR3 nucleotides: TGTGCCAGCAGTTTAAAGGGCAGGGGGTACGAAGCTTTCTTT.

The rearrangement links TRBV27 to TRBJ2-3, with 13 positions matching TRBD2. The CDR3 spans 17 residues. Per the germline V gene, CDR1 is MNHEY and CDR2 is SMNVEV (reference sequence). V gave up 8 bases and J gave up 2 bases; unmatched junction bases: 10. The CDR3 bases are TGTGCCAGCGCCCCCCTGGGACTAGCGGGGATCACAGATACGCAGTATTTT. Protein: CASAPLGLAGITDTQYF.

J is TRBJ1-1 and V is TRBV10-1; 7 positions match TRBD1. The J segment lost 0 bases and the V segment lost 6 bases, leaving 1 base of the junction unmatched. From germline, CDR1 is WNHNN and CDR2 SYGVQD (reference sequence). The CDR3 consists of 13 residues. The CDR3 DNA follows: TGCGCCAGCAGCGACAGGGTGAACACTGAAGCTTTCTTT. It specifies CASSDRVNTEAFF.

This chain joins TRBV7-9 and TRBJ2-1; D remains ambiguous. The ends were cut back, 5 bases at V and 4 bases at J, with 12 bases in the middle. This CDR3 region has 14 residues. CDR1 and CDR2 (germline): SEHNR, FQNEAQ (reference sequence). CDR3 loop: CASSLSEVYNEQFF. In DNA, the CDR3 is TGTGCCAGCAGCCTTTCCGAGGTTTACAATGAGCAGTTCTTC.

The chain is built from TRBV7-3 and TRBJ2-7, with a tentative D call TRBD1 (5 bases). The CDR3 is 14 residues long. Germline lookup yields CDR1 SGHTA and CDR2 FQGTGA. Trimming cost V 5 bases and J 0 bases, with 11 bases left between them. This chain's CDR3 is CASSTYRSSYEQYF. CDR3 DNA: TGTGCCAGCAGCACGTACAGGAGCTCCTACGAGCAGTACTTC.

J is TRBJ1-1 and V is TRBV7-9, with D unresolved. With 3 bases removed from V and 6 bases from J, the gap between germline ends came to 14 bases. The CDR3 is made up of 14 amino acids. CDR1 and CDR2 (germline): SEHNR, FQNEAQ (reference sequence). The CDR3 nucleotides are TGTGCCAGCAGCTTCCTCGGGTTTTGGGCTGAAGCTTTCTTT. This sequence encodes CASSFLGFWAEAFF.

A few counts support this clone. V is TRBV7-3 and J is TRBJ1-3; the D is unclear. Looked up from germline, CDR1 is SGHTA and CDR2 is FQGTGA. V gave up 5 bases and J gave up 4 bases, with 6 bases separating them. This CDR3 has 12 residues. The CDR3 DNA follows: TGTGCCAGCAGCGCACAAGGAAACACCATATATTTT. Protein: CASSAQGNTIYF.

The chain carries TRBV5-6 and TRBJ2-3; TRBD1 or TRBD2 may be the D gene (5 bases each). V shed 6 bases and J shed 5 bases, with 16 bases lying between them. Germline V gene sequence: CDR1 SGHDT, CDR2 YYEEEE. CDR3 length: 14 amino acids. The CDR3 loop reads CASTQGRVGDTQYF. The CDR3 DNA reads TGTGCCAGCACTCAGGGACGGGTGGGAGATACGCAGTATTTT.

CDR3 bases: TGTGCCAGCTCACCTCCGACCCGGTCCTACGAGCAGTACTTC. It encodes CASSPPTRSYEQYF. V gene TRBV18 combines with J gene TRBJ2-7; D gene unclear. Germline assignment: CDR1 KGHSH and CDR2 LQKENI. CDR3 length: 14 amino acids. V dropped 3 bases and J dropped 1 base, with 10 bases sitting between them.

V gene TRBV2 combines with J gene TRBJ2-7; D may match TRBD1 or TRBD2 (5 bases each). V shed 5 bases and J shed 3 bases, with 14 bases lying between them. This CDR3 spans 14 amino acids. The V gene's germline CDR1 is SNHLY and CDR2 FYNNEI. The CDR3 bases are TGTGCCAGCAGTCATTACGGGGCCAGCTACGAGCAGTACTTC. The encoded protein is CASSHYGASYEQYF.